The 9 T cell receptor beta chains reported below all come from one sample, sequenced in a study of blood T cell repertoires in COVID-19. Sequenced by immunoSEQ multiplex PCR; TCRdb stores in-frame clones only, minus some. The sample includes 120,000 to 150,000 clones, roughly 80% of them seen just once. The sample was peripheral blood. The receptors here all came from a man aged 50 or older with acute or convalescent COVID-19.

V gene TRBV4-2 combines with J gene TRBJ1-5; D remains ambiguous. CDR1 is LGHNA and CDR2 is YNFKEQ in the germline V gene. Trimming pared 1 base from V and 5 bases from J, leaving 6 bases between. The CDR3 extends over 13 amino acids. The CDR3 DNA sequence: TGTGCCAGCAGCCAAGCCCCGGATCAGCCCCAGCATTTT. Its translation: CASSQAPDQPQHF.

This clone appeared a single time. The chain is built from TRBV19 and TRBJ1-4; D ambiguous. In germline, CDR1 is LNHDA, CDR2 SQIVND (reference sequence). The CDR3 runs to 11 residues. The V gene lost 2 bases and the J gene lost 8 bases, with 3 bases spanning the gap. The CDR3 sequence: CASSILEKLFF. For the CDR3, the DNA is TGTGCCAGTAGTATACTGGAAAAACTGTTTTTT.

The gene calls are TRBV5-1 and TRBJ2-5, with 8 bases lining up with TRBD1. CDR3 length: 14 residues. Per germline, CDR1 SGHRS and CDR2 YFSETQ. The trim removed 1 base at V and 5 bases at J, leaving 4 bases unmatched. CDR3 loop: CASSLRGQAETQYF. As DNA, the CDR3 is TGCGCCAGCAGCTTGAGGGGACAGGCGGAGACCCAGTACTTC.

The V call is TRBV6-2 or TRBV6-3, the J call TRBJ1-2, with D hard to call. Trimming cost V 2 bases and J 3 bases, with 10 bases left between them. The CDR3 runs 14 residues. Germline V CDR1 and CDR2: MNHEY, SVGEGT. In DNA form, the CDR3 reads TGTGCCAGCAGTTACGGAGACGCATACTATGGCTACACCTTC. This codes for CASSYGDAYYGYTF.

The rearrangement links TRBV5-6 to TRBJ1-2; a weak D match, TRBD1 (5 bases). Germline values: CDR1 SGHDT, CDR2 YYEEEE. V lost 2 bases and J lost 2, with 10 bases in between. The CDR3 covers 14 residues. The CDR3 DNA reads TGTGCCAGCAGCTTAAGGGGCGCAAACTATGGCTACACCTTC. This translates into CASSLRGANYGYTF.

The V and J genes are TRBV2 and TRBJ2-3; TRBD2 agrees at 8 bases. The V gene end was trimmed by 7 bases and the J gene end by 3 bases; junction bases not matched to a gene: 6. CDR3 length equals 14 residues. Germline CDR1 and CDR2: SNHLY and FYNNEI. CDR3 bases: TGTGCCAGCACCAAGGGACTAGGAACAGATACGCAGTATTTT. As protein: CASTKGLGTDTQYF. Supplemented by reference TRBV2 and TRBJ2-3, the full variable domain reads EPEVTQTPSHQVTQMGQEVILRCVPISNHLYFYWYRQILGQKVEFLVSFYNNEISEKSEIFDDQFSVERPDGSNFTLKIRSTKLEDSAMYFCASTKGLGTDTQYFGPGTRLTVL.

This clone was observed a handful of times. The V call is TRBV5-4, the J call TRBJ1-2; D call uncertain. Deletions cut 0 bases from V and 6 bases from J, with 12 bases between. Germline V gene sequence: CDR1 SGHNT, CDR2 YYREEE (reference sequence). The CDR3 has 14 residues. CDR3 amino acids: CASSLATGLNGYTF. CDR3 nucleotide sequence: TGTGCCAGCAGCTTGGCCACGGGTTTGAATGGCTACACCTTC.

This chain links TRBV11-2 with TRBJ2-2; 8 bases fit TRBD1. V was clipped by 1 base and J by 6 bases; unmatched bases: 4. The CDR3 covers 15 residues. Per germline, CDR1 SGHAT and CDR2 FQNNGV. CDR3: CASSLARGRAGELFF. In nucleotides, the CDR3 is TGTGCCAGCAGCTTAGCCAGGGGGCGGGCCGGGGAGCTGTTTTTT.

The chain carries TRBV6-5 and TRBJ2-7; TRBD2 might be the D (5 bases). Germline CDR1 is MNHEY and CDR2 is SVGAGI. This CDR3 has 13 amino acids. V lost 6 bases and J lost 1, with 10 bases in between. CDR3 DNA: TGTGCCAGCAGCCGAAGGGAGTCCTACGAGCAGTACTTC. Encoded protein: CASSRRESYEQYF.